This T cell receptor (beta chain) is from a study of T cells after somatic rescue of genetic block. Measured with immunoSEQ multiplex PCR; TCRdb has only the in-frame clones, and not every one. Altogether around 52,000 clones are present, roughly 96% being singletons, with the ten largest covering 0.075% to 0.1%. V lost 3 bases to trimming and J lost 5 bases; unmatched junction nucleotides: 15. Germline V gene data show CDR1 as KGHSH and CDR2 as LQKENI. The CDR3 spans 18 residues. This clone was seen once. The TCR originated in a child younger than two. The sample was peripheral blood mononuclear cells (PBMCs). The chain is built from TRBV18 and TRBJ2-2; the match to TRBD2 covers 7 bases. The CDR3 loop is CASSPLTSRRYTTGELFF. As DNA, the CDR3 is TGTGCCAGCTCACCCCTGACTAGCCGCCGTTATACAACCGGGGAGCTGTTTTTT.